The 22 T cell receptor beta chains below were found in one sample sequenced in a study of blood T cell repertoires in COVID-19. Only in-frame clones appear in the TCRdb table, and some are missing; sequencing was by immunoSEQ multiplex PCR. The table records around 390,000 clones, 80% to 90% of them present only once. Source material: PBMCs or T cells enriched from blood (not recorded which). The source of these receptors is a woman aged 45-65 years who had recovered from COVID-19.

The rearrangement joins TRBV4-1 to TRBJ1-4, with D possibly TRBD1 on 5 matching bases. V was shortened by 0 bases and J by 4 bases, with 9 bases between the two germline ends. The length of the CDR3 is 15 residues. Germline CDR1 and CDR2: MGHRA and YSYEKL. The CDR3 spells CASSQDDSFNEKLFF. The CDR3, as DNA: TGCGCCAGCAGCCAAGATGACAGCTTTAATGAAAAACTGTTTTTT.

The rearrangement links TRBV7-8 to TRBJ1-4; 10 bases are a match to TRBD1. The CDR3 length is 14 residues. Germline CDR1 reads SGHVS; CDR2 reads FQNEAQ. V was clipped by 3 bases and J by 7 bases; unmatched bases: 2. The CDR3 DNA follows: TGTGCCAGCAGCTTCGGGACAGGGGTTGAAAAACTGTTTTTT. This gives the protein CASSFGTGVEKLFF.

The chain is built from TRBV7-2 and TRBJ2-3; TRBD2 matches 7 bases. The J segment lost 3 bases and the V segment lost 5 bases, leaving 2 bases of the junction unmatched. The CDR3 consists of 13 residues. Germline assignment: CDR1 SGHTA and CDR2 FQGNSA. The CDR3 DNA follows: TGTGCCAGCAGCGTGGGGGGGACAGATACGCAGTATTTT. It encodes CASSVGGTDTQYF.

This chain joins TRBV2 and TRBJ2-1, with TRBD2 matching over 9 bases. The J segment lost 10 bases and the V segment lost 7 bases, leaving 11 bases of the junction unmatched. The CDR3 has 14 residues. Per germline, CDR1 SNHLY and CDR2 FYNNEI. The chain's CDR3 is CASTPSGGPWEQFF. The CDR3, as DNA: TGTGCCAGCACCCCAAGCGGGGGGCCGTGGGAGCAGTTCTTC.

The chain is built from TRBV5-4 and TRBJ1-4; 8 positions agree with TRBD1. V lost 0 bases to trimming and J lost 8 bases; unmatched junction nucleotides: 3. From germline, CDR1 is SGHNT and CDR2 YYREEE (reference sequence). The CDR3 is 14 residues long. CDR3 loop: CASSLAGGQEKLFF. The CDR3 DNA reads TGTGCCAGCAGCTTGGCAGGGGGCCAAGAAAAACTGTTTTTT. The whole variable domain, remainder taken from reference TRBV5-4 and TRBJ1-4, is ETGVTQSPTHLIKTRGQQVTLRCSSQSGHNTVSWYQQALGQGPQFIFQYYREEENGRGNFPPRFSGLQFPNYSSELNVNALELDDSALYLCASSLAGGQEKLFFGSGTQLSVL.

J is TRBJ1-5 and V is TRBV11-2; no clear D. Germline CDR1 reads SGHAT; CDR2 reads FQNNGV. The CDR3 is made up of 13 amino acids. Trimming took off 2 bases at V and 5 bases at J, with 7 bases between the two ends. The CDR3 protein is CASSLYTYQPQHF. CDR3 in DNA: TGTGCCAGCAGCTTATACACCTATCAGCCCCAGCATTTT.

As for this clone: Additional DNA sequences in this sample encode the identical CDR3. This rearrangement joins TRBV6-5 to TRBJ1-5; a possible D gene is TRBD1 (6 bases). CDR1 MNHEY and CDR2 SVGAGI come from the germline V gene. The CDR3 consists of 14 residues. V was cut by 2 bases and J by 1 base, with 6 bases left in between. The CDR3 sequence: CASSYGGSNQPQHF. CDR3 coding DNA: TGTGCCAGCAGTTACGGGGGCAGCAATCAGCCCCAGCATTTT.

In its sample, this clone was seen once. The chain combines TRBV15 with TRBJ1-2; 7 bases fit TRBD1. CDR3 length: 15 residues. V was clipped by 3 bases and J by 2 bases; unmatched bases: 6. In germline, CDR1 is LNHNV, CDR2 YYDKDF (reference sequence). The chain's CDR3 is CATSRVTGDNYGYTF. CDR3 nucleotides: TGTGCCACCAGCAGGGTCACAGGGGACAACTATGGCTACACCTTC.

This chain joins TRBV4-3 and TRBJ2-3, with 16 bases lining up with TRBD2. Germline CDR1 is LGHNA and CDR2 is YSLEER. The CDR3 consists of 16 residues. V dropped 5 bases and J dropped 14; count of bases not matched to a gene: 13. For the CDR3, the DNA is TGCGCCAGCAGCTGGAACCACGGGACTAGCGGGGGGGCTTTGTATTTT. Protein product: CASSWNHGTSGGALYF.

The chain couples TRBV2 to TRBJ2-7; D is possibly TRBD2 (5 bases). In germline, CDR1 is SNHLY, CDR2 FYNNEI. CDR3 length: 14 residues. Trimming left V 2 bases short and J 7 bases short, with 15 bases between. This CDR3 reads CASSERGLVVEQYF. In DNA form, the CDR3 reads TGTGCCAGCAGTGAACGCGGACTTGTCGTTGAGCAGTACTTC.

This rearrangement joins TRBV30 to TRBJ1-2; 7 bases are shared with TRBD1. This CDR3 is built from 14 residues. CDR1 GTSNPN and CDR2 SVGIG come from the germline V gene (reference sequence). V lost 0 bases and J lost 8; bases outside the gene matches: 9. Here the CDR3 DNA reads TGTGCCTGGAGTGTTGAACAGGGGCACAGGGGCTACACCTTC. It specifies CAWSVEQGHRGYTF.

This rearrangement joins TRBV4-1 to TRBJ2-5; 8 nucleotides match TRBD2. In germline, CDR1 is MGHRA, CDR2 YSYEKL. The length of the CDR3 is 16 residues. Losses at the gene ends were 3 bases for V and 2 bases for J; bases not matched to a gene: 8. The CDR3 DNA reads TGCGCCAGCAGCCAGGGACGACTAGCGCAACAAGAGACCCAGTACTTC. This sequence encodes CASSQGRLAQQETQYF.

V gene TRBV7-2 combines with J gene TRBJ2-7, with D maybe TRBD1 (6 bases). The length of the CDR3 is 16 residues. CDR1 and CDR2 from the germline V gene are SGHTA and FQGNSA. Trimming left V 5 bases short and J 3 bases short, with 20 bases between. The CDR3 protein is CASSKDGGQTLYEQYF. CDR3 DNA sequence: TGTGCCAGCAGCAAAGACGGAGGACAGACCCTCTACGAGCAGTACTTC.

The chain links TRBV15 to TRBJ1-1; D gene unclear. The CDR3 runs 13 residues. Germline CDR1 is LNHNV and CDR2 is YYDKDF (reference sequence). The ends were cut back, 0 bases at V and 5 bases at J, with 7 bases in the middle. The CDR3 DNA follows: TGTGCCACCAGCAGAGATCCCAGAACTGAAGCTTTCTTT. It translates to CATSRDPRTEAFF.

The chain carries TRBV5-6 and TRBJ1-5; 8 bases map to TRBD1. The CDR3 runs to 16 residues. The junction had 9 bases not matched to a gene; V was cut back by 2 bases and J by 5 bases. CDR1 is SGHDT, CDR2 YYEEEE, per germline. The CDR3 DNA follows: TGTGCCAGCAGCTTACTCGGACAGGGATTAGATCAGCCCCAGCATTTT. Its protein is CASSLLGQGLDQPQHF.

This clone was recorded a few times. The chain couples TRBV10-3 to TRBJ1-6; weak D call: TRBD1 (6 bases). The CDR3 is 12 amino acids. V was pared by 5 bases and J by 12 bases, with 11 bases between. Looked up from germline, CDR1 is ENHRY and CDR2 is SYGVKD. The CDR3: CAISQGLGPLHF. CDR3 DNA: TGTGCCATCAGTCAGGGGTTGGGACCCCTCCACTTT.

The V and J genes are TRBV5-1 and TRBJ1-1; tentatively, D is TRBD1 (5 bases). Trimming left V 6 bases short and J 0 bases short, with 9 bases between. This CDR3 contains 13 residues. Germline assignment: CDR1 SGHRS and CDR2 YFSETQ. CDR3 bases: TGCGCCAGCAAGAAACAGGTGAACACTGAAGCTTTCTTT. Amino acid sequence: CASKKQVNTEAFF.

The rearrangement uses TRBV28 and TRBJ1-4, with TRBD1 matching 7 bases. The CDR3 runs 14 residues. Trimming at V came to 4 bases and at J to 8 bases, leaving 7 bases not matched to a gene. The germline gives CDR1 MDHEN, CDR2 SYDVKM. The CDR3 region has the DNA TGTGCCAGCAGTTCGGACAGGTTGGGAGAAAAACTGTTTTTT. Amino acids: CASSSDRLGEKLFF.

The rearrangement links TRBV6-5 to TRBJ1-1, with D uncertain. Trimming took off 1 base at V and 4 bases at J, with 10 bases between the two ends. The CDR3 contains 14 residues. Germline loops: CDR1 MNHEY, CDR2 SVGAGI. The CDR3 sequence: CASSYYPGSTEAFF. The CDR3 nucleotides read TGTGCCAGCAGTTACTATCCGGGGAGCACTGAAGCTTTCTTT.

The rearrangement links TRBV28 to TRBJ2-7; D is undetermined. V lost 5 bases, J lost 2 bases, and 13 bases lay in between. The length of the CDR3 is 14 residues. The germline CDR1 and CDR2 sequences are MDHEN and SYDVKM. The CDR3 here is CASSRSVLTYEQYF. CDR3 nucleotides: TGTGCCAGCAGTCGTTCGGTGTTGACCTACGAGCAGTACTTC.

The V and J genes are TRBV2 and TRBJ1-5; D possibly corresponds to TRBD1 (5 bases). In germline, CDR1 is SNHLY, CDR2 FYNNEI. The germline V and J ends were trimmed by 4 bases and 7 bases, with 20 bases remaining between them. The CDR3 runs to 16 residues. The chain's CDR3 is CASSGMGRGGEQPQHF. Here the CDR3 DNA reads TGTGCCAGCAGTGGCATGGGAAGGGGTGGGGAACAGCCCCAGCATTTT.

V and J are TRBV5-1 and TRBJ2-7; 13 bases align to TRBD2. CDR3 length: 17 amino acids. Germline CDR1 SGHRS, CDR2 YFSETQ. Trimming at V came to 1 base and at J to 5 bases, leaving 9 bases not matched to a gene. The CDR3 nucleotides read TGCGCCAGCAGCTTGCCGACTAGCGGGGGGCCCCCTAACGAGCAGTACTTC. It is translated as CASSLPTSGGPPNEQYF.